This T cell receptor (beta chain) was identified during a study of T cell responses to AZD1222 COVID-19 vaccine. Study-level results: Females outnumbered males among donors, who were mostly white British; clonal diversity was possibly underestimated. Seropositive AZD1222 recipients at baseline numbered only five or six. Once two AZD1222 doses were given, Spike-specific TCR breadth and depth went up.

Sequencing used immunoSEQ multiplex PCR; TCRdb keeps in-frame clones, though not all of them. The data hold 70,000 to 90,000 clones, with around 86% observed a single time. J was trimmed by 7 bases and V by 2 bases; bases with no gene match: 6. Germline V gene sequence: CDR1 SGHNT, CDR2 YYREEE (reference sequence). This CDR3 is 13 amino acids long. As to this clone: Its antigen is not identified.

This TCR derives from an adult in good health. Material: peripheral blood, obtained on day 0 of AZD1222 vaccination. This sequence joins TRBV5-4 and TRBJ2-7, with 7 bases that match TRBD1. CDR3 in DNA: TGTGCCAGCAGCTTTACAGGGGCAAGAGAGCAGTACTTC. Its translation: CASSFTGAREQYF.